This T cell receptor (beta chain) is drawn from a study of T cell repertoires in cytomegalovirus infection. For the study at large: It was the public TCR beta signatures that indicated both CMV infection and matching HLA type. Study findings and constraints: Summed frequency of public TCR beta families distinguished CMV carriers with the relevant HLA. HLA-C-restricted CMV clonotypes gave the most frequent clonotype in two of eight donors.

As concerns this clonotype: What it recognizes is unknown.

The CDR3 has 14 amino acids. The V end was cut by 3 bases, the J end by 3 bases, with 12 bases between. The germline CDR1 and CDR2 sequences are MDHEN and SYDVKM. TCRdb passed the reads through MiXCR, listing each CDR3 protein once. The table shows around 450,000 distinct CDR3 sequences, with approximately 11% occurring only once. The sequenced sample was PBMCs. The rearrangement uses TRBV28 and TRBJ2-7; no reliable D call. The source of this sequence is a human donor in good health (CMV status not recorded). Some clones in this sample may be carry-over from other donors' samples. CDR3 residues: CASSFGERVYEQYF. The CDR3 DNA follows: TGTGCCAGCAGTTTTGGAGAGAGAGTCTACGAGCAGTACTTC.